Each of the 18 T cell receptor beta chains below was sequenced from the same sample in a study of metastatic and nonmetastatic thyroid tumors. Each patient came to thyroid surgery without any prior treatment (of any kind). TCRdb recomputed clones from the PCR reads via MiXCR. In the table there are almost 70,000 clones, 11% to 15% of which are singletons. The sample consisted of blood. The source of these receptors is a male donor with papillary thyroid cancer or a benign thyroid nodule (not recorded which). Some clones in this sample may be carry-over from other donors' samples.

At least ten counts were recorded for this clone. The genes are TRBV7-9 and TRBJ2-7, with 11 bases lining up with TRBD2. This CDR3 is 15 amino acids long. Unmatched junction bases numbered 0, after V lost 1 base and J lost 1 base. Germline loops: CDR1 SEHNR, CDR2 FQNEAQ (reference sequence). The CDR3 nucleotides are TGTGCCAGCAGCTTAGGGACTAGCGGGTCCTACGAGCAGTACTTC. Translating it yields CASSLGTSGSYEQYF.

In its sample, this clone was seen many times. This rearrangement joins TRBV5-6 to TRBJ2-5, with D perhaps matching TRBD2 (5 bases). The CDR3 runs to 14 residues. The germline V and J ends were trimmed by 0 bases and 3 bases, with 9 bases remaining between them. Germline V gene lookup returns CDR1 SGHDT and CDR2 YYEEEE. CDR3 loop: CASSLAYGKETQYF. CDR3 DNA sequence: TGTGCCAGCAGCTTGGCGTACGGGAAAGAGACCCAGTACTTC.

Judged by abundance, this clone is medium-sized. The CDR3 nucleotides read TGTGCCAGCAGTGAGACAGGATACTACACAGATACGCAGTATTTT. Translating it yields CASSETGYYTDTQYF. The rearrangement uses TRBV6-1 and TRBJ2-3, with D possibly matching TRBD1 (6 bases). The CDR3 has 15 amino acids. V lost 3 bases to trimming and J lost 2 bases, with 12 bases between them. Germline loops: CDR1 MNHNS, CDR2 SASEGT.

Note on this clone: A much larger clone sits a single nucleotide away, making a read error possible. The rearrangement uses TRBV19 and TRBJ2-4; tentative D call: TRBD2 (5 bases). From germline, CDR1 is LNHDA and CDR2 SQIVND (reference sequence). The CDR3 consists of 11 residues. CDR3 DNA sequence: TGTGCCAGTATGGACGGACTCATTAAGTACTTC. It yields the protein CASMDGLIKYF.

This clone was seen many times. This sequence joins TRBV30 and TRBJ2-3; a possible D gene is TRBD2 (5 bases). In germline, CDR1 is GTSNPN, CDR2 SVGIG (reference sequence). This CDR3 comprises 14 residues. V lost 0 bases and J 0 bases, leaving 7 bases between the germline ends. CDR3 protein: CAWSVWESTDTQYF. Here the CDR3 DNA reads TGTGCCTGGAGTGTATGGGAGAGCACAGATACGCAGTATTTT.

Worth noting for this clone: A junction boundary mismatches the germline segment, possibly from a read error. The genes are TRBV6-5 and TRBJ1-1; possibly TRBD1 for D (5 bases). This CDR3 is built from 14 residues. Germline V gene sequence: CDR1 MNHEY, CDR2 SVGAGI. The CDR3 nucleotides read TGTGCCAGCAGTTTACAGACAGATTCAGCTGAATCTTTCTTT. Amino acids: CASSLQTDSAESFF.

This clone was observed many times. The rearrangement joins TRBV6-1 to TRBJ1-6, with 8 bases identical to TRBD1. The CDR3 runs to 15 residues. Germline trimming cut 5 bases from V and 9 bases from J; bases unmatched to any gene: 9. Germline V gene data show CDR1 as MNHNS and CDR2 as SASEGT. The CDR3 DNA reads as TGTGCCAGCAGTTCGGACAGGGCCCACCGTTCACCCCTCCACTTT. Its translation is CASSSDRAHRSPLHF.

The genes are TRBV12-3 or TRBV12-4 and TRBJ1-3, with 10 bases matching TRBD1. This CDR3 region has 15 residues. V lost 5 bases, J lost 6 bases, and 7 bases stayed unmatched. CDR3 in amino acids: CASSEATGGKNTIYF. The CDR3 DNA reads TGTGCCAGCAGTGAAGCGACAGGGGGCAAAAACACCATATATTTT.

Many counts were recorded for this clone. The genes are TRBV27 and TRBJ1-2; possibly TRBD1 for D (5 bases). The CDR3 extends over 13 amino acids. V was clipped by 5 bases and J by 1 base, with 8 bases between them. The V gene's germline CDR1 is MNHEY and CDR2 SMNVEV (reference sequence). The CDR3 DNA is TGTGCCAGCAGTCAGACAGTTAACTATGGCTACACCTTC. It encodes CASSQTVNYGYTF.

Worth noting for this clone: A much larger clone differs by one base, so this may be a read error. The gene calls are TRBV6-1 and TRBJ2-3; D is unresolved. Germline V lookup: CDR1 MNHNS, CDR2 SASEGT. This CDR3 has 14 residues. V was cut by 6 bases and J by 6 bases, with 16 bases left in between. Written as DNA, the CDR3 is TGTGCCAGCAGCCCTGAAAAGGCTAGGGATACGCAGTATTTT. It specifies CASSPEKARDTQYF.

On this clone itself: A clone one base away is much larger, so this may be a read error. Distinct nucleotide sequences in the sample also encode this CDR3. The genes are TRBV7-3 and TRBJ1-1, with a weak D call TRBD1 (6 bases). The CDR3 is made up of 13 amino acids. Per the germline V gene, CDR1 is SGHTA and CDR2 is FQGTGA. In DNA, the CDR3 is TGTGCCAGCAGCTTACAGGGGAACACTGAAGCTTTCTTC. It is translated as CASSLQGNTEAFF.

This clone was seen many times. V is TRBV2 and J is TRBJ2-2; 9 bases fit TRBD1. The CDR3 sequence is 15 residues long. Trimming at V came to 5 bases and at J to 3 bases, leaving 4 bases not matched to a gene. Per the germline V gene, CDR1 is SNHLY and CDR2 is FYNNEI. For the CDR3, the DNA is TGTGCCAGCAGTCGGACAGGGGAGGACACCGGGGAGCTGTTTTTT. Translating gives CASSRTGEDTGELFF.

In its sample, this clone was seen many times. One junction end does not reproduce the germline sequence, and a read error may be involved. The J gene is TRBJ2-5, the V gene TRBV7-7; D is undetermined. In germline, CDR1 is SSHAT, CDR2 FNYEAQ (reference sequence). The CDR3 totals 13 residues. CDR3 DNA sequence: TGTGCTAGCAGCTTTTCACCCGGAGAGACCCAGTACTTC. This encodes CASSFSPGETQYF.

This clone was observed a few times. A much bigger clone sits one base away, suggesting this may be a read error. The chain is built from TRBV27 and TRBJ2-5; D is perhaps TRBD1 (5 bases). The CDR3 runs to 14 residues. Per germline, CDR1 MNHEY and CDR2 SMNVEV (reference sequence). Trimming took off 2 bases at V and 4 bases at J, with 11 bases between the two ends. CDR3 sequence: CASSLAQGGETQYF. CDR3 DNA sequence: TGTGCCAGCAGTTTAGCGCAGGGTGGAGAGACCCAGTACTTC.

J is TRBJ2-7 and V is TRBV7-2; D gene ambiguous. This CDR3 region has 16 residues. Trimming took off 0 bases at V and 0 bases at J, with 12 bases between the two ends. Germline V lookup: CDR1 SGHTA, CDR2 FQGNSA. CDR3 nucleotides: TGTGCCAGCAGCTTAGCAGTCCAGAGTGGCTCCTACGAGCAGTACGTC. Translating gives CASSLAVQSGSYEQYV.

The sample holds many counts of this clone. This chain joins TRBV7-9 and TRBJ1-4; D perhaps matches TRBD1 (6 bases). V was shortened by 6 bases and J by 0 bases, with 11 bases between the two germline ends. This CDR3 is built from 15 residues. The germline CDR1 and CDR2 sequences are SEHNR and FQNEAQ (reference sequence). CDR3 sequence (DNA): TGTGCCAGCAGTAAGACAGGAGCAACTAATGAAAAACTGTTTTTT. Protein sequence: CASSKTGATNEKLFF.

The sample holds many counts of this clone. This sequence joins TRBV20-1 and TRBJ1-2; D may be TRBD1 (5 bases). The germline V gene encodes CDR1 DFQATT and CDR2 SNEGSKA (reference sequence). This CDR3 spans 16 amino acids. V lost 0 bases to trimming and J lost 2 bases, with 16 bases between them. CDR3 sequence reads: CSARDNRGGRNYGYTF. DNA of the CDR3: TGCAGTGCTAGAGATAATCGGGGGGGAAGGAACTATGGCTACACCTTC.

This clone was picked up many times. One end of the junction is discordant with germline, which a read error may explain. V gene TRBV7-2 combines with J gene TRBJ2-1, with 7 bases identical to TRBD2. The CDR3 runs to 14 residues. Germline CDR1 SGHTA, CDR2 FQGNSA. The CDR3 protein is CASMTSSSYNKQFF. The CDR3 nucleotides read TGTGCCAGCATGACTAGCAGTTCCTACAATAAGCAGTTCTTC.